This entry features one T cell receptor (beta chain) sequence. As originally analysed: Amplification with reference gene primers provided the estimates of nucleated cell counts. Sequencing was performed with immunoSEQ multiplex PCR; in TCRdb, only in-frame clones are kept and a portion is missing. That table is the source of V, J and clone size, and D and trimming were worked out from the DNA. Found here are around 100,000 clones, 80% to 95% of them singletons; the top ten hold approximately 2%. The CDR3 sequence is 14 residues long. Germline V lookup: CDR1 SGHRS, CDR2 YFSETQ. The J segment lost 8 bases and the V segment lost 4 bases, leaving 9 bases of the junction unmatched. The data derive from a study of blood T cell repertoires in COVID-19. The wider study: Acute and convalescent COVID-19 samples came from the United States, Italy and Spain. The cDNA or gDNA used as material had been derived from T cells, B-cell-depleted T cells, or PBMCs.

The J gene is TRBJ1-2, the V gene TRBV5-1; 9 positions agree with TRBD1. This sequence originates from a man aged 45-60 years with active COVID-19. The sample consisted of peripheral blood. The CDR3 here is CASSPTGGRSGYTF. CDR3 in DNA: TGCGCCAGCAGCCCTACAGGGGGCCGGAGCGGCTACACCTTC.